The 5 T cell receptor beta chains reported below all come from one sample, sequenced in a study of T cell responses to AZD1222 COVID-19 vaccine. Some clones are missing from TCRdb's copy, which holds only in-frame ones; the method was immunoSEQ multiplex PCR. Of some 85,000 clones in the sample, about 90% were seen once. The specimen was peripheral blood, collected on day 0 of AZD1222 vaccination. The receptor set was obtained from an adult in good health.

Here the CDR3 DNA reads TGTGCCTGGCAGGGGGGTGGCACAGATACGCAGTATTTT. Translating gives CAWQGGGTDTQYF. The chain joins TRBV30 to TRBJ2-3, with D maybe TRBD1 (7 bases). The CDR3 loop spans 13 amino acids. The V gene's germline CDR1 is GTSNPN and CDR2 SVGIG (reference sequence). Trimming stripped 5 bases from V and 1 base from J, with 10 bases between.

The chain uses TRBV28 and TRBJ1-1; no firm D call. The CDR3 has 14 amino acids. V dropped 5 bases and J dropped 1 base, with 11 bases sitting between them. Germline assignment: CDR1 MDHEN and CDR2 SYDVKM. CDR3 bases: TGTGCCAGCAGTATGGCAGGTGCGAACACTGAAGCTTTCTTT. Protein product: CASSMAGANTEAFF.

This clone was seen once. The chain's CDR3 is CASSPRGQGGGYTF. The CDR3 DNA sequence: TGTGCCAGCAGCCCCCGCGGACAGGGAGGAGGCTACACCTTC. V usage is TRBV7-2 and J usage is TRBJ1-2, with 8 positions matching TRBD1. This CDR3 contains 14 residues. Per germline, CDR1 SGHTA and CDR2 FQGNSA. The V gene end was trimmed by 5 bases and the J gene end by 8 bases; junction bases not matched to a gene: 10.

The chain employs TRBV19 and TRBJ1-2; possibly TRBD1 for D (5 bases). The germline CDR1 and CDR2 sequences are LNHDA and SQIVND (reference sequence). The CDR3 has 18 amino acids. V was cut by 5 bases and J by 3 bases, with 25 bases left in between. CDR3: CASSPIRLRVREDYGYTF. DNA for the CDR3: TGTGCCAGTAGTCCGATACGCCTAAGGGTCAGGGAGGACTATGGCTACACCTTC.

This clone was observed a single time. The rearrangement links TRBV28 to TRBJ2-3; D unresolved. Germline values: CDR1 MDHEN, CDR2 SYDVKM. The CDR3 consists of 15 residues. Trimming cost V 6 bases and J 3 bases, with 16 bases left between them. The CDR3 reads CASSEGSLRTDTQYF. As DNA, the CDR3 is TGTGCCAGCAGCGAAGGGTCTTTACGGACAGATACGCAGTATTTT. Full variable domain (missing parts from reference TRBV28 and TRBJ2-3): DVKVTQSSRYLVKRTGEKVFLECVQDMDHENMFWYRQDPGLGLRLIYFSYDVKMKEKGDIPEGYSVSREKKERFSLILESASTNQTSMYLCASSEGSLRTDTQYFGPGTRLTVL.